Listed here are 6 T cell receptor beta chains from one sample, sequenced in a study of cytomegalovirus exposure and HLA in healthy donors. Primers for the PCR totalled 60 Vbeta and 13 Jbeta. The method was immunoSEQ multiplex PCR; TCRdb's version includes in-frame clones alone and lacks a portion of them. Of 200,000 to 250,000 clones in the sample, 70% to 80% were seen once. The sequencing input was PBMCs. Receptor source: a male donor in good health and CMV-seronegative.

The chain is built from TRBV28 and TRBJ2-3, with 10 bases identical to TRBD2. Germline assignment: CDR1 MDHEN and CDR2 SYDVKM. This CDR3 comprises 12 residues. Trimming cost V 10 bases and J 4 bases; bases outside gene matches: 2. The CDR3 region is CATSGRADTQYF. The CDR3, as DNA: TGTGCCACCAGCGGGAGGGCAGATACGCAGTATTTT.

The V gene is TRBV7-6, the J gene TRBJ2-7; TRBD2 matches 8 bases. J lost 3 bases, V lost 5 bases, and 9 bases had no gene match. The CDR3 contains 15 residues. The germline gives CDR1 SGHVS, CDR2 FNYEAQ. The CDR3 DNA reads as TGTGCCAGCAGCGAGACTAGCGCCTCCCTCTACGAGCAGTACTTC. It specifies CASSETSASLYEQYF.

V gene TRBV2 combines with J gene TRBJ2-5; 8 bases fit TRBD2. V dropped 4 bases and J dropped 4; count of bases not matched to a gene: 11. This CDR3 spans 16 amino acids. From germline, CDR1 is SNHLY and CDR2 FYNNEI. CDR3: CASSGAGAETRETQYF. The DNA of the CDR3 is TGTGCCAGCAGTGGAGCGGGAGCTGAGACAAGAGAGACCCAGTACTTC.

This chain connects TRBV6-5 to TRBJ2-3; D uncertain. Trimming removed 5 bases from V and 6 bases from J, with 6 bases in between. Germline V gives CDR1 MNHEY, CDR2 SVGAGI. This CDR3 has 11 amino acids. Written as DNA, the CDR3 is TGTGCCAGCAGTCCCCAGGATACGCAGTATTTT. Translating gives CASSPQDTQYF.

The chain combines TRBV2 with TRBJ1-5; D is ambiguous. CDR1 is SNHLY, CDR2 FYNNEI, per germline. This CDR3 has 16 residues. V shed 6 bases and J shed 2 bases, with 17 bases lying between them. Here the CDR3 DNA reads TGTGCCAGCAGCGGGTCCGGAACCGGGGGCAATCAGCCCCAGCATTTT. Residues: CASSGSGTGGNQPQHF.

J is TRBJ2-3 and V is TRBV5-6; 8 bases fit TRBD1. The trim removed 1 base at V and 4 bases at J, leaving 11 bases unmatched. From germline, CDR1 is SGHDT and CDR2 YYEEEE. CDR3 length equals 17 residues. The CDR3 loop is CASSLRSTGVKADTQYF. CDR3 nucleotides: TGTGCCAGCAGCTTGCGATCGACAGGGGTAAAGGCAGATACGCAGTATTTT. Drawing the rest from reference TRBV5-6 and TRBJ2-3, the complete variable domain is DAGVTQSPTHLIKTRGQQVTLRCSPKSGHDTVSWYQQALGQGPQFIFQYYEEEERQRGNFPDRFSGHQFPNYSSELNVNALLLGDSALYLCASSLRSTGVKADTQYFGPGTRLTVL.